These 27 T cell receptor beta chains were all obtained from the same sample, sequenced in a study of neurological immune-mediated disorders. A single record per CDR3 protein comes from TCRdb applying MiXCR to the 5' RACE reads. The data hold about 66,000 distinct CDR3 sequences, with around 5.5% observed a single time. Sequencing was done on a sample of PBMCs. The receptor source for this set is a woman aged 30 to 39 with multiple sclerosis.

In this sample, this clonotype turned up many times. The gene calls are TRBV11-2 and TRBJ2-7; no definite D call. V was clipped by 5 bases and J by 3 bases, with 8 bases between them. The CDR3 spans 12 residues. Germline CDR1 reads SGHAT; CDR2 reads FQNNGV. CDR3 nucleotide sequence: TGTGCCAGCAGCCAGACCTACTACGAGCAGTACTTC. The encoded protein is CASSQTYYEQYF. The complete variable domain, with remaining parts taken from reference TRBV11-2 and TRBJ2-7, reads EAGVAQSPRYKIIEKRQSVAFWCNPISGHATLYWYQQILGQGPKLLIQFQNNGVVDDSQLPKDRFSAERLKGVDSTLKIQPAKLEDSAVYLCASSQTYYEQYFGPGTRLTVT.

Many counts were recorded for this clonotype. The genes are TRBV15 and TRBJ2-5, with 7 bases that match TRBD2. The germline CDR1 and CDR2 sequences are LNHNV and YYDKDF (reference sequence). The length of the CDR3 is 15 residues. The V gene end was trimmed by 0 bases and the J gene end by 2 bases; junction bases not matched to a gene: 3. The CDR3 nucleotides read TGTGCCACCAGCAGAGATCCGGGAGGTCAAGAGACCCAGTACTTC. This sequence encodes CATSRDPGGQETQYF.

This clonotype appeared many times. V gene TRBV7-9 combines with J gene TRBJ2-4; 7 nucleotides align to TRBD1. V was clipped by 1 base and J by 0 bases; unmatched bases: 18. The CDR3 length is 21 residues. Germline CDR1 SEHNR, CDR2 FQNEAQ (reference sequence). The CDR3 nucleotides read TGTGCCAGCAGCTTAGGGGGGACAGAAGTACTCCAAGCGATAGCCAAAAACATTCAGTACTTC. It yields the protein CASSLGGTEVLQAIAKNIQYF.

At least ten counts were recorded for this clonotype. The V and J genes are TRBV10-3 and TRBJ2-2; D may be TRBD1 (6 bases). This CDR3 spans 16 amino acids. Trimming stripped 4 bases from V and 0 bases from J, with 12 bases between. Germline assignment: CDR1 ENHRY and CDR2 SYGVKD. In nucleotides, the CDR3 is TGTGCCATCAGTGCCGGGACAAGCGCGAACACCGGGGAGCTGTTTTTT. Protein: CAISAGTSANTGELFF.

In its sample, this clonotype was seen many times. The chain joins TRBV5-1 to TRBJ2-1, with TRBD2 matching 14 bases. Germline values: CDR1 SGHRS, CDR2 YFSETQ. After removal of 4 bases from V and 7 bases from J, the junction contained 4 bases not matched to a gene. The CDR3 length is 15 residues. The DNA for the CDR3 is TGCGCCAGCAGCAGGACTAGCGGGGGGACAAATGAGCAGTTCTTC. Protein sequence: CASSRTSGGTNEQFF.

The chain carries TRBV20-1 and TRBJ2-3; 11 nucleotides agree with TRBD2. V lost 3 bases to trimming and J lost 2 bases; unmatched junction nucleotides: 7. The CDR3 covers 16 residues. Germline V lookup: CDR1 DFQATT, CDR2 SNEGSKA (reference sequence). This chain's CDR3 is CSASGTSGSSTDTQYF. CDR3 DNA: TGCAGTGCTAGTGGGACTAGCGGATCGTCCACAGATACGCAGTATTTT.

This clonotype was found many times. V usage is TRBV4-1 and J usage is TRBJ2-3, with 7 bases fitting TRBD1. The CDR3 is 15 residues long. The V segment lost 5 bases and the J segment 2 bases; nucleotides outside the gene matches: 7. CDR1 and CDR2 (germline): MGHRA, YSYEKL. The CDR3 protein is CASSWAGTDTDTQYF. As DNA, the CDR3 is TGCGCCAGCAGCTGGGCCGGGACAGACACAGATACGCAGTATTTT.

This clonotype was counted many times. V and J are TRBV7-9 and TRBJ2-5, with 8 bases lining up with TRBD2. The CDR3 loop spans 14 amino acids. With 5 bases clipped from V and 4 bases from J, the junction kept 6 bases outside the gene matches. In germline, CDR1 is SEHNR, CDR2 FQNEAQ (reference sequence). The CDR3, as DNA: TGTGCCAGCAGCGCCTCCGGGAGGGTAGAGACCCAGTACTTC. Its protein is CASSASGRVETQYF.

There are a few counts of this clonotype. This chain connects TRBV5-1 to TRBJ2-1; D possibly uses TRBD1 or TRBD2 (5 bases each). Per germline, CDR1 SGHRS and CDR2 YFSETQ. The CDR3 runs 14 residues. Trimming left V 4 bases short and J 7 bases short, with 15 bases between. DNA for the CDR3: TGCGCCAGCAGCCCGGACTGGACACAGAATGAGCAGTTCTTC. Translation: CASSPDWTQNEQFF.

This clonotype occurred many times. V is TRBV6-5 and J is TRBJ1-1; D gene ambiguous. This CDR3 region has 13 residues. Germline V gene lookup returns CDR1 MNHEY and CDR2 SVGAGI. V was trimmed by 7 bases and J by 0 bases, leaving 9 bases between them. The CDR3 reads CASTDGMNTEAFF. The CDR3 nucleotides read TGTGCCAGCACCGACGGCATGAACACTGAAGCTTTCTTT.

This clonotype has just a few counts. This could be a read error, since a much larger clone is one nucleotide away. The conserved phenylalanine or tryptophan normally closing the CDR3 is absent here, so this likely arose from a read error. No DNA is shown, since the ends of the CDR3 on it are uncertain; the CDR3 is the one TCRdb lists. The V call is TRBV5-6, the J call TRBJ1-2. Germline V gene sequence: CDR1 SGHDT, CDR2 YYEEEE. The CDR3 comprises 14 residues, both ends counted. CDR3 loop: CASSLGVSRRLNTC.

This clonotype showed up many times. The CDR3 DNA reads TGCGCCAGCACAGCCCTCTCTGGGGCCAACGTCCTGACTTTC. Translating gives CASTALSGANVLTF. The rearrangement links TRBV5-1 to TRBJ2-6, with D unclear. CDR3 length: 14 residues. V shed 6 bases and J shed 0 bases, with 7 bases lying between them. From germline, CDR1 is SGHRS and CDR2 YFSETQ.

This clonotype was counted only a few times. This CDR3 reads CASSLAPGDEAFF. In DNA, the CDR3 is TGTGCCAGCAGCTTAGCGCCCGGAGATGAAGCTTTCTTT. The chain links TRBV7-6 to TRBJ1-1; no definite D call. Between the trimmed V and J ends, which lost 0 bases and 7 bases, there was a span of 9 bases. The CDR3 extends over 13 amino acids. The germline gives CDR1 SGHVS, CDR2 FNYEAQ.

This clonotype appeared many times. The rearrangement links TRBV12-3 or TRBV12-4 to TRBJ1-2; 8 nucleotides agree with TRBD1. Unmatched junction bases numbered 9, after V lost 6 bases and J lost 3 bases. The CDR3 loop spans 15 amino acids. CDR3 bases: TGTGCCAGCAGGATAACTGACAGGGGTGACTATGGCTACACCTTC. Residues: CASRITDRGDYGYTF.

This clonotype occurred many times. V gene TRBV5-1 combines with J gene TRBJ2-5, with D perhaps TRBD1 (8 bases). V lost 2 bases and J 5 bases, leaving 13 bases between the germline ends. This CDR3 is 14 amino acids long. The germline V gene has CDR1 SGHRS and CDR2 YFSETQ. The CDR3 DNA sequence: TGCGCCAGCAGCTTCGGACAGGGAGGGGAGACCCAGTACTTC. This translates into CASSFGQGGETQYF.

This clonotype was seen ten or more times. The chain has TRBV20-1 and TRBJ2-7; D possibly uses TRBD1 or TRBD2 (5 bases each). V was trimmed by 5 bases and J by 5 bases, leaving 16 bases between them. The CDR3 runs to 13 residues. In germline, CDR1 is DFQATT, CDR2 SNEGSKA (reference sequence). This CDR3 reads CSAWDPPGHEQYF. The CDR3 DNA follows: TGCAGTGCTTGGGACCCTCCCGGCCACGAGCAGTACTTC.

This clonotype was seen repeatedly, ten times or more. This chain uses TRBV12-3 or TRBV12-4 with TRBJ1-1, with D hard to call. V was clipped by 6 bases and J by 1 base, with 12 bases between them. The CDR3 covers 14 residues. The chain's CDR3 is CASSRSGANTEAFF. CDR3 DNA sequence: TGTGCCAGCAGCCGGTCGGGTGCGAACACTGAAGCTTTCTTT.

This clonotype was picked up a small number of times. This sequence joins TRBV3-1 and TRBJ2-5, with 8 bases that match TRBD1. Germline CDR1 reads LGHDT; CDR2 reads YNNKEL (reference sequence). The J segment lost 2 bases and the V segment lost 4 bases, leaving 3 bases of the junction unmatched. CDR3 size: 14 residues. The CDR3 coding sequence is TGTGCCAGCAGCCGGGGACAGGTACAAGAGACCCAGTACTTC. Amino acid sequence: CASSRGQVQETQYF.

This clonotype occurred a few times. The chain is built from TRBV12-3 or TRBV12-4 and TRBJ1-1; a possible D gene is TRBD1 (5 bases). This CDR3 has 14 amino acids. Between the trimmed V and J ends, which lost 5 bases and 3 bases, there was a span of 13 bases. The CDR3 DNA sequence: TGTGCCAGCAGTCCCCCGACAGCCTACACTGAAGCTTTCTTT. This translates into CASSPPTAYTEAFF.

This clonotype was observed at least ten times. The gene calls are TRBV7-2 and TRBJ2-7; 7 bases match TRBD2. Germline V gene lookup returns CDR1 SGHTA and CDR2 FQGNSA. Trimming at V came to 1 base and at J to 3 bases, leaving 3 bases not matched to a gene. The length of the CDR3 is 14 residues. CDR3 loop: CASSLVSGGYEQYF. CDR3 bases: TGTGCCAGCAGCTTAGTATCGGGGGGCTACGAGCAGTACTTC.

J is TRBJ2-1 and V is TRBV3-1; D remains unclear. CDR1 is LGHDT and CDR2 is YNNKEL in the germline V gene (reference sequence). V dropped 4 bases and J dropped 6 bases, with 10 bases sitting between them. The length of the CDR3 is 13 residues. Written as DNA, the CDR3 is TGTGCCAGCAGCCTTGCGAACTCCAATGAGCAGTTCTTC. Translating it yields CASSLANSNEQFF.

This clonotype was picked up many times. The CDR3 DNA reads as TGCGCCAGCAGCTTGGTGGCTAGCGGGGGGGCCGCAGATACGCAGTATTTT. Its protein product is CASSLVASGGAADTQYF. This chain links TRBV5-1 with TRBJ2-3, with 12 bases aligning to TRBD2. The ends lost 0 bases at V and 4 bases at J; junction bases unmatched: 6. Germline V lookup: CDR1 SGHRS, CDR2 YFSETQ. CDR3 length: 17 amino acids.

Of note for this clonotype: An end of the junction does not agree with germline; a read error may underlie this. This chain links TRBV13 with TRBJ2-6; D perhaps matches TRBD1 (5 bases). The CDR3 runs to 14 residues. Looked up from germline, CDR1 is PRHDT and CDR2 is FYEKMQ (reference sequence). The CDR3 region is CASSQGSGAKVLTF. CDR3 bases: TGTGCCAGCAGCCAGGGCTCTGGGGCCAAAGTCCTGACTTTC.

This clonotype occurred many times. V gene TRBV2 combines with J gene TRBJ1-5; 10 bases align to TRBD1. This CDR3 is built from 16 residues. Germline V gene lookup returns CDR1 SNHLY and CDR2 FYNNEI. With V trimmed by 5 bases and J by 1 base, 5 bases remained unmatched. CDR3 loop: CASSTDRGLSNQPQHF. In nucleotides, the CDR3 is TGTGCCAGCAGTACCGACAGGGGGCTAAGCAATCAGCCCCAGCATTTT.

The sample holds many counts of this clonotype. The V gene is TRBV20-1, the J gene TRBJ2-3, with 16 bases lining up with TRBD2. The CDR3 sequence is 19 residues long. Unmatched junction bases numbered 16, after V lost 4 bases and J lost 6 bases. Germline-derived CDR1 and CDR2 are DFQATT and SNEGSKA (reference sequence). The chain's CDR3 is CSATVPAGTSGGAWDTQYF. The CDR3 DNA is TGCAGTGCTACCGTTCCTGCCGGGACTAGCGGGGGGGCCTGGGATACGCAGTATTTT.

This clonotype appeared many times. This chain uses TRBV10-3 with TRBJ1-2; a weak D match, TRBD1 (6 bases). Trimming took 0 bases from V and 7 from J, leaving 12 bases between them. The CDR3 has 14 amino acids. Germline values: CDR1 ENHRY, CDR2 SYGVKD. This chain's CDR3 is CAISESGGLAGYTF. The DNA for the CDR3 is TGTGCCATCAGTGAGTCTGGGGGCCTTGCTGGCTACACCTTC.

This clonotype came up a few times. Since a much larger clone is just one base distant, this may be a read error. The V gene is TRBV12-3 or TRBV12-4, the J gene TRBJ2-4, with a tentative D call TRBD2 (6 bases). This CDR3 is built from 14 residues. In nucleotides, the CDR3 is TGTGCCAACAGTCCGTCGCGGGACAAAAACATTCAGTACTTC. It yields the protein CANSPSRDKNIQYF.